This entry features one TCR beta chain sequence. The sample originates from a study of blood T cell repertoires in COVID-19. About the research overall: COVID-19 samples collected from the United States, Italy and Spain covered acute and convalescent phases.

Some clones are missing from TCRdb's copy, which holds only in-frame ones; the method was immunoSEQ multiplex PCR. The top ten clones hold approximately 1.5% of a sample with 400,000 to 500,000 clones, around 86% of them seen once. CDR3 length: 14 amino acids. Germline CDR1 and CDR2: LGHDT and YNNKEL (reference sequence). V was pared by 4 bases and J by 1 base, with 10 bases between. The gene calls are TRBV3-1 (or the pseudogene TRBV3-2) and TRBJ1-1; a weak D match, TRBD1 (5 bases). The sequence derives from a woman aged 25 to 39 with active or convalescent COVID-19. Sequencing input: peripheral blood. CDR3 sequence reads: CASSPFRENTEAFF. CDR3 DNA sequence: TGTGCCAGCAGCCCATTCAGGGAGAACACTGAAGCTTTCTTT.